This T cell receptor beta chain was retrieved from a study of CXCR3-negative and CXCR3-positive naive CD8 T cells. Turning to the study itself: There were some 140 million TRB reads altogether, and each library had about 1.5 +/- 0.3 million of them.

Libraries of TRB cDNA were made by 5' RACE and carried UMIs. Reprocessing the 5' RACE reads, TCRdb reports a single entry for every CDR3 protein and omits DNA. The listing contains over 55,000 distinct CDR3 sequences. Overall study results and limits: The study found more hydrophobic TRB CDR3s in CXCR3-positive naive cells than in CXCR3-negative naive cells.

A note on this clonotype: The antigen is not known.

Germline V gives CDR1 SGHTA, CDR2 FQGNSA. The CDR3 length is 14 residues. V gene TRBV7-2 combines with J gene TRBJ1-2; no DNA is available, so the TRBD1 call from TCRdb remains unchecked. The sequenced sample was naive CXCR3+ CD8+ T cells from blood. As for subset: CD45RO-CCR7+CD27+CD95- naive CD8+ T cells expressing CXCR3 (TNR3+). The TCR comes from a human donor in good health. Some clones in this sample may be carry-over from other donors' samples. This CDR3 reads CASSLEQGGYGYTF.